These 27 T cell receptor beta chains came from one sample sequenced in a study of T cell changes during pregnancy in multiple sclerosis (dated by TCRdb to the late 2010s). The method was the immunoSEQ multiplex PCR assay. TCRdb took over this immuneACCESS table, retaining in-frame rearrangements with V and J assigned. Such tables are incomplete; in checked studies, under half of the missing clones stem from an unresolved V gene, and the remainder is unexplained. For this sample there are roughly 99,000 clones; around 93% appear just once. The ten largest make up 0.65% to 0.9% of the sample. The material was peripheral blood, obtained in the third trimester of pregnancy. These receptors all come from a female donor in good health, enrolled as a control in a pregnancy study.

V and J are TRBV6-1 and TRBJ1-1, with a tentative D call TRBD1 (5 bases). In germline, CDR1 is MNHNS, CDR2 SASEGT. The CDR3 consists of 13 residues. The V end was cut by 5 bases, the J end by 0 bases, with 7 bases between. The CDR3 coding sequence is TGTGCCAGCAGTACGACAGTGAACACTGAAGCTTTCTTT. The encoded protein is CASSTTVNTEAFF.

The J gene is TRBJ1-2, the V gene TRBV5-4, with 9 bases aligning to TRBD1. The V segment lost 4 bases and the J segment 8 bases; nucleotides outside the gene matches: 15. Germline values: CDR1 SGHNT, CDR2 YYREEE (reference sequence). This CDR3 spans 16 amino acids. CDR3 amino acids: CASSQGQGSLIGGYTF. CDR3 coding DNA: TGTGCCAGCAGCCAGGGACAGGGATCCCTTATTGGGGGCTACACCTTC.

The CDR3, as DNA: TGTGCTGGGACTCTTAGCTCCTACGAGCAGTACTTC. Translated: CAGTLSSYEQYF. This chain joins TRBV30 and TRBJ2-7, with TRBD2 as a possible D gene (6 bases). Germline CDR1 reads GTSNPN; CDR2 reads SVGIG (reference sequence). CDR3 length equals 12 residues.

The chain recombines TRBV2 with TRBJ2-7, with 7 bases identical to TRBD2. The CDR3 loop spans 17 amino acids. Germline CDR1 is SNHLY and CDR2 is FYNNEI. Trimming cost V 6 bases and J 3 bases; bases outside gene matches: 17. CDR3: CASRGGKEGWGYYEQYF. The CDR3 region has the DNA TGTGCCAGCAGGGGAGGGAAGGAAGGTTGGGGATACTACGAGCAGTACTTC.

The J gene is TRBJ1-3, the V gene TRBV7-2; a possible D gene is TRBD1 (6 bases). V gave up 0 bases and J gave up 0 bases, with 12 bases separating them. CDR3 length equals 17 residues. CDR1 is SGHTA and CDR2 is FQGNSA in the germline V gene. The DNA of the CDR3 is TGTGCCAGCAGCTTAGCTGTACAGGGTATCTCTGGAAACACCATATATTTT. Encoded protein: CASSLAVQGISGNTIYF.

V and J are TRBV7-3 and TRBJ1-1; no clear D. The CDR3 is 15 residues long. Germline assignment: CDR1 SGHTA and CDR2 FQGTGA. V was clipped by 5 bases and J by 3 bases, with 16 bases between them. In DNA form, the CDR3 reads TGTGCCAGCAGCCGATCCGGGAGTTTGGACACTGAAGCTTTCTTT. This codes for CASSRSGSLDTEAFF.

The chain employs TRBV4-2 and TRBJ2-1; D is possibly TRBD2 (6 bases). This CDR3 is 15 amino acids long. The germline V gene encodes CDR1 LGHNA and CDR2 YNFKEQ. The V end was cut by 4 bases, the J end by 4 bases, with 14 bases between. The CDR3 reads CASSRDSRLYNEQFF. The CDR3 DNA reads TGTGCCAGCAGCCGGGACTCACGATTATACAATGAGCAGTTCTTC.

V usage is TRBV11-3 and J usage is TRBJ2-3; D remains unclear. Per germline, CDR1 SGHNT and CDR2 YENEEA. The germline V and J ends were trimmed by 5 bases and 2 bases, with 17 bases remaining between them. This CDR3 is 16 amino acids long. CDR3 DNA sequence: TGTGCCAGCAGCAGGCGTAGCAGCTACCTCACAGATACGCAGTATTTT. Its protein product is CASSRRSSYLTDTQYF.

The chain employs TRBV7-9 and TRBJ1-4, with unresolved D. The CDR3 contains 12 residues. Germline V gives CDR1 SEHNR, CDR2 FQNEAQ (reference sequence). Trimming took off 0 bases at V and 8 bases at J, with 4 bases between the two ends. CDR3 in DNA: TGTGCCAGCAGCTTAGCCCAGGAAAAACTGTTTTTT. It yields the protein CASSLAQEKLFF.

The chain links TRBV2 to TRBJ2-4; perhaps TRBD2 as D (6 bases). V lost 4 bases, J lost 8 bases, and 24 bases lay in between. There are 17 residues in the CDR3. CDR1 SNHLY and CDR2 FYNNEI come from the germline V gene. CDR3 protein: CASSVWLATSNIDIQYF. CDR3 nucleotide sequence: TGTGCCAGCAGTGTGTGGCTAGCGACATCGAATATCGACATTCAGTACTTC.

This chain uses TRBV6-6 with TRBJ1-2, with 12 bases lining up with TRBD1. Germline CDR1 reads MNHNY; CDR2 reads SVGAGI (reference sequence). The CDR3 is 15 amino acids. V lost 2 bases, J lost 6 bases, and 4 bases stayed unmatched. CDR3 sequence (DNA): TGTGCCAGCAGTTACCCGGGACAGGGGGCGGATGGCTACACCTTC. It translates to CASSYPGQGADGYTF.

V gene TRBV10-3 combines with J gene TRBJ2-7; 10 nucleotides agree with TRBD1. The CDR3 is made up of 14 amino acids. Per germline, CDR1 ENHRY and CDR2 SYGVKD. V shed 5 bases, J shed 6 bases, and the junction held 7 bases outside the gene matches. This chain's CDR3 is CAISLPGQGTEQYF. CDR3 coding DNA: TGTGCCATCAGTTTACCGGGACAGGGGACCGAGCAGTACTTC.

The rearrangement links TRBV6-1 to TRBJ1-5, with TRBD1 as a possible D gene (6 bases). The CDR3 loop spans 15 amino acids. Germline CDR1 reads MNHNS; CDR2 reads SASEGT. V was clipped by 2 bases and J by 7 bases, with 15 bases between them. The CDR3 region has the DNA TGTGCCAGCAGTGAACGGTCAGGGGAAGGACAGCCCCAGCATTTT. It yields the protein CASSERSGEGQPQHF.

V usage is TRBV5-6 and J usage is TRBJ2-7, with D possibly TRBD2 on 5 matching bases. The ends were cut back, 4 bases at V and 1 base at J, with 9 bases in the middle. This CDR3 is 13 amino acids long. Germline assignment: CDR1 SGHDT and CDR2 YYEEEE. The CDR3 sequence is CASSPGGSYEQYF. Here the CDR3 DNA reads TGTGCCAGCAGCCCCGGAGGATCCTACGAGCAGTACTTC.

The V and J genes are TRBV5-1 and TRBJ1-5; D is possibly TRBD1 (6 bases). Germline V gives CDR1 SGHRS, CDR2 YFSETQ. Trimming removed 1 base from V and 7 bases from J, with 18 bases in between. The CDR3 covers 16 residues. DNA of the CDR3: TGCGCCAGCAGCTTGACTGCTGGGGGCCTAGGGCAGCCCCAGCATTTT. Protein product: CASSLTAGGLGQPQHF. The variable domain in full, completed from reference TRBV5-1 and TRBJ1-5, reads KAGVTQTPRYLIKTRGQQVTLSCSPISGHRSVSWYQQTPGQGLQFLFEYFSETQRNKGNFPGRFSGRQFSNSRSEMNVSTLELGDSALYLCASSLTAGGLGQPQHFGDGTRLSIL.

The chain combines TRBV7-6 with TRBJ2-3, with 7 bases lining up with TRBD2. CDR3 length: 16 residues. CDR1 and CDR2 (germline): SGHVS, FNYEAQ. V shed 0 bases, J shed 4 bases, and the junction held 7 bases outside the gene matches. The CDR3 bases are TGTGCCAGCAGCTTAGCGGACGGGGGGTGGGCAGATACGCAGTATTTT. Protein sequence: CASSLADGGWADTQYF. The full variable domain, completed using reference TRBV7-6 and TRBJ2-3, is GAGVSQSPRYKVTKRGQDVALRCDPISGHVSLYWYRQALGQGPEFLTYFNYEAQQDKSGLPNDRFSAERPEGSISTLTIQRTEQRDSAMYRCASSLADGGWADTQYFGPGTRLTVL.

Only one count was recorded for this clone. The chain has TRBV12-5 and TRBJ2-3, with 7 bases aligning to TRBD1. CDR3 length: 14 amino acids. The germline V gene encodes CDR1 LGHNT and CDR2 FRNRAP. V shed 6 bases, J shed 5 bases, and the junction held 8 bases outside the gene matches. CDR3 protein: CASGLTGRLDTQYF. CDR3 coding DNA: TGTGCTAGTGGACTGACAGGGCGGTTAGATACGCAGTATTTT.

The chain has TRBV4-2 and TRBJ1-2, with 11 bases matching TRBD1. CDR3 length: 16 residues. The germline gives CDR1 LGHNA, CDR2 YNFKEQ. After removal of 3 bases from V and 3 bases from J, the junction contained 6 bases not matched to a gene. The CDR3 reads CASSHRDRGMDYGYTF. CDR3 DNA sequence: TGTGCCAGCAGCCACCGGGACAGGGGGATGGACTATGGCTACACCTTC.

This chain connects TRBV4-1 to TRBJ1-1, with TRBD1 identical over 8 bases. J was trimmed by 1 base and V by 4 bases; bases with no gene match: 2. Germline V lookup: CDR1 MGHRA, CDR2 YSYEKL. The CDR3 sequence is 14 residues long. This CDR3 is CASSRGQGNTEAFF. The CDR3 bases are TGCGCCAGCAGCCGCGGACAGGGGAACACTGAAGCTTTCTTT.

The rearrangement uses TRBV6-5 and TRBJ2-3, with 9 bases matching TRBD2. This CDR3 comprises 15 residues. The V gene's germline CDR1 is MNHEY and CDR2 SVGAGI. Trimming removed 3 bases from V and 4 bases from J; junction bases left unmatched: 5. CDR3: CASSYRGGASDTQYF. CDR3 coding DNA: TGTGCCAGCAGTTATCGCGGGGGGGCCTCAGATACGCAGTATTTT.

The chain is built from TRBV20-1 and TRBJ1-4; D possibly corresponds to TRBD1 (5 bases). Germline V gene data show CDR1 as DFQATT and CDR2 as SNEGSKA (reference sequence). This CDR3 comprises 11 residues. Trimming left V 7 bases short and J 12 bases short, with 15 bases between. CDR3 nucleotides: TGCAGTGTCCCTGGGGGGATCGAACTGTTTTTT. Translation gives CSVPGGIELFF.

The gene calls are TRBV19 and TRBJ1-5, with D uncertain. The CDR3 is made up of 16 amino acids. Germline CDR1 LNHDA, CDR2 SQIVND (reference sequence). V was clipped by 2 bases and J by 11 bases, with 22 bases between them. This chain's CDR3 is CASSIKGGDPVPSQHF. CDR3 sequence (DNA): TGTGCCAGTAGTATAAAGGGAGGTGACCCTGTACCTTCCCAGCATTTT.

V gene TRBV5-4 combines with J gene TRBJ2-2; 8 positions match TRBD1. V shed 0 bases and J 0 bases; nucleotides not matched to a gene: 1. The CDR3 covers 16 residues. Germline assignment: CDR1 SGHNT and CDR2 YYREEE (reference sequence). CDR3 nucleotides: TGTGCCAGCAGCTTGGGGGGACAGGCGAACACCGGGGAGCTGTTTTTT. Protein sequence: CASSLGGQANTGELFF.

The rearrangement joins TRBV14 to TRBJ2-7, with D perhaps TRBD2 (5 bases). V was pared by 5 bases and J by 4 bases, with 18 bases between. CDR1 and CDR2 (germline): SGHDN, FVKESK. CDR3 length equals 15 residues. CDR3 protein: CASSNGPAESYEQYF. CDR3 bases: TGTGCCAGCAGCAACGGGCCAGCGGAATCGTACGAGCAGTACTTC.

This clone was counted once. The rearrangement joins TRBV19 to TRBJ1-2; 8 nucleotides match TRBD1. The CDR3 extends over 14 amino acids. CDR1 LNHDA and CDR2 SQIVND come from the germline V gene (reference sequence). V dropped 3 bases and J dropped 5; count of bases not matched to a gene: 5. The CDR3 nucleotides read TGTGCCAGTAGTATGGACAGGGAAGGGTATGGCTACACCTTC. This gives the protein CASSMDREGYGYTF.

The chain employs TRBV30 and TRBJ1-4, with D perhaps matching TRBD1 (6 bases). Looked up from germline, CDR1 is GTSNPN and CDR2 is SVGIG (reference sequence). The CDR3 extends over 12 amino acids. V lost 3 bases, J lost 7 bases, and 9 bases lay in between. The CDR3 sequence is CAWRDSSEKLFF. CDR3 nucleotide sequence: TGTGCCTGGAGGGACAGTTCTGAAAAACTGTTTTTT.

The V gene is TRBV19, the J gene TRBJ2-7; D perhaps matches TRBD1 (5 bases). CDR1 LNHDA and CDR2 SQIVND come from the germline V gene (reference sequence). The CDR3 consists of 14 residues. The ends were cut back, 3 bases at V and 3 bases at J, with 12 bases in the middle. The CDR3 sequence is CASSIPGQVYEQYF. The CDR3 nucleotides are TGTGCCAGTAGTATTCCAGGGCAGGTCTACGAGCAGTACTTC.